The clone carrying this T cell receptor beta chain was counted ten times or more. Its antigen is unknown. Gene names follow the mouse nomenclature. The read gets to within 4 residues of the CDR3 end, and the germline J gene fills in the rest. The CDR3 contains 14 residues. The germline V gene has CDR1 LGHNA and CDR2 YNLKQL (reference sequence). The data were obtained in a study of CD8+ T cells in alopecia areata. Study overall: The authors grafted skin from roughly 6-12-month-old C3H/HeJ donors with spontaneous alopecia onto roughly 6-10-week-old female C3H/HeJ mice.

In each case, RNA was isolated and then reverse transcribed into cDNA as the sequencing template. TCRdb's table, derived via immunoSEQ multiplex PCR, lists solely in-frame clones and lacks some. The data show 290,000 or so clones, with none appearing a single time. Findings and limits, study-wide: Scalp samples also contribute reads from the resident alphabeta T cells found in normal skin.

The sorting of pooled cutaneous lymph node cells relied on CD4, CD8alpha, NKG2D, NKG2ACE and other markers. The J gene is TRBJ1-1, the V gene TRBV5; 8 bases are shared with TRBD1. This sequence originates from a C3H/HeJ mouse with alopecia areata. MHC haplotype: H2-k. The specimen was CD4+ T cells sorted from a lymph node. The CDR3 DNA, read in part, is TGTGCCAGCAGCCAGACAGGGGAGGGTGAA. Translated, it gives CASSQTGEGE. The whole CDR3 region reads CASSQTGEGEEVFF.